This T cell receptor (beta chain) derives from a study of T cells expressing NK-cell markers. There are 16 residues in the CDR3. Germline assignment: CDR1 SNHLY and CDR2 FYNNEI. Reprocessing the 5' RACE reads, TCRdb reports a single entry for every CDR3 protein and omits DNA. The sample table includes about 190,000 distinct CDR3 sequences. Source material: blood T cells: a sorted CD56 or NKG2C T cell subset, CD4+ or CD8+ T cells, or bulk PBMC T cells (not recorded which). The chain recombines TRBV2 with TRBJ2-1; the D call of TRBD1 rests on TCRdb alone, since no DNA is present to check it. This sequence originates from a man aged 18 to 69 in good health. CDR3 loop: CASAPVGGGPYNEQFF.